Below are 5 T cell receptor beta chains sequenced from a single sample in a study of CD8 T cells in ankylosing spondylitis. TCRdb used MiXCR to reprocess the 5' RACE reads, holding one entry per CDR3 protein. Of under 250,000 distinct CDR3 sequences listed, over 8.5% are singletons. The sample comprised blood, either unsorted or a sorted T cell fraction (not recorded which). These receptors came from a male donor with ankylosing spondylitis or in good health (not recorded which).

V usage is TRBV19 and J usage is TRBJ2-7; 8 nucleotides agree with TRBD1. V dropped 9 bases and J dropped 3; count of bases not matched to a gene: 7. In germline, CDR1 is LNHDA, CDR2 SQIVND (reference sequence). The CDR3 has 13 amino acids. CDR3: CASKDRASYEQYF. Here the CDR3 DNA reads TGTGCCAGCAAGGACAGGGCAAGCTACGAGCAGTACTTC. The whole variable domain, filled in from reference TRBV19 and TRBJ2-7, reads DGGITQSPKYLFRKEGQNVTLSCEQNLNHDAMYWYRQDPGQGLRLIYYSQIVNDFQKGDIAEGYSVSREKKESFPLTVTSAQKNPTAFYLCASKDRASYEQYFGPGTRLTVT.

This clonotype was seen repeatedly, ten times or more. This chain uses TRBV29-1 with TRBJ2-2; D unclear. The CDR3 length is 12 residues. V was clipped by 7 bases and J by 5 bases, with 11 bases between them. Germline V lookup: CDR1 SQVTM, CDR2 ANQGSEA. In DNA, the CDR3 is TGCAGCGGTACCGGTGGAACCGGGGAGCTGTTTTTT. It yields the protein CSGTGGTGELFF.

This clonotype was seen only a few times. The chain carries TRBV12-3 or TRBV12-4 and TRBJ2-3, with TRBD2 matching over 14 bases. The CDR3 has 19 amino acids. J was trimmed by 6 bases and V by 3 bases; bases with no gene match: 14. The DNA of the CDR3 is TGTGCCAGCAGTTTCCCCCCAACCGGGACTAGCGGGAGTTACGATACGCAGTATTTT. Protein sequence: CASSFPPTGTSGSYDTQYF.

Only a few counts were recorded for this clonotype. The chain uses TRBV5-1 and TRBJ2-1, with D hard to call. The CDR3 length is 12 residues. Deletions cut 3 bases from V and 4 bases from J, with 5 bases between. From germline, CDR1 is SGHRS and CDR2 YFSETQ. The CDR3 bases are TGCGCCAGCAGCTGGGATTACAATGAGCAGTTCTTC. Translated: CASSWDYNEQFF.

V is TRBV20-1 and J is TRBJ2-5; 10 bases are shared with TRBD2. The CDR3 is 15 amino acids. The J segment lost 2 bases and the V segment lost 1 base, leaving 4 bases of the junction unmatched. Per germline, CDR1 DFQATT and CDR2 SNEGSKA (reference sequence). This CDR3 reads CSARGTAGGQETQYF. CDR3 coding DNA: TGCAGTGCTAGAGGAACAGCGGGGGGGCAAGAGACCCAGTACTTC.